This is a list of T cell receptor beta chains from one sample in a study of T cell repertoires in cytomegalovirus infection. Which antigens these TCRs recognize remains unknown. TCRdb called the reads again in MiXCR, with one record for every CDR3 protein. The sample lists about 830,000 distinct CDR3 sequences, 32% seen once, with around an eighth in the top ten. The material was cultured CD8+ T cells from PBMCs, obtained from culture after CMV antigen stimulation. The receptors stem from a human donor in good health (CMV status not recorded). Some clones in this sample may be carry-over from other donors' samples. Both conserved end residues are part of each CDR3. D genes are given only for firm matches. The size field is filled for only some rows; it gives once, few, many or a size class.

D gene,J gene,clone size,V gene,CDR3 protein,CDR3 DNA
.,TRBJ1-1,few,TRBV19,CASRTGPMMNTEAFF,TGTGCCAGTAGAACAGGGCCAATGATGAACACTGAAGCTTTCTTT
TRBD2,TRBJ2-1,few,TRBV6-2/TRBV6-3,CASSYSPSGGGNNEQFF,TGTGCCAGCAGTTACTCGCCTAGCGGGGGTGGGAACAATGAGCAGTTCTTC
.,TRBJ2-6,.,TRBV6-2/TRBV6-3,CASSPPGRDSGANVLTF,TGTGCCAGCAGTCCACCCGGACGGGACTCTGGGGCCAACGTCCTGACTTTC
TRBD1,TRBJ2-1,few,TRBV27,CASSFGAGGVEQFF,TGTGCCAGCAGTTTCGGGGCAGGGGGCGTTGAGCAGTTCTTC
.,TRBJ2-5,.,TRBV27,CASSLSITETQYF,TGTGCCAGCAGTTTATCGATAACGGAGACCCAGTACTTC
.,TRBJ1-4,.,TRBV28,CASSFGQITLFF,TGTGCCAGCAGTTTCGGGCAGATAACGCTGTTTTTT
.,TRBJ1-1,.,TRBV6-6,CASSYNVGGRMNTEAFF,TGTGCCAGCAGTTACAACGTGGGAGGACGGATGAACACTGAAGCTTTCTTT
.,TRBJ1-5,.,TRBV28,CASRTFFSNQPQHF,TGTGCCAGCAGGACTTTTTTTAGCAATCAGCCCCAGCATTTT
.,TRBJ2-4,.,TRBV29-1,CSVVGVGGAKNIQYF,TGCAGCGTTGTGGGGGTAGGGGGGGCCAAAAACATTCAGTACTTC
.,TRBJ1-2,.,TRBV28,CASSPEQGPYGYTF,TGTGCCAGCAGTCCTGAACAGGGTCCCTATGGCTACACCTTC
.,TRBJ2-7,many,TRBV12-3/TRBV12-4,CASSLRQGPYEQYF,TGTGCCAGCAGTTTGCGGCAGGGGCCCTACGAGCAGTACTTC
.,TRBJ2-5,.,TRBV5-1,CASSRSGNWGETQYF,TGCGCCAGCAGCAGGAGCGGTAATTGGGGTGAGACCCAGTACTTC
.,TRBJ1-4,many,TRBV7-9,CASSLVLTRKLFF,TGTGCCAGCAGCTTAGTGTTAACGCGAAAACTGTTTTTT
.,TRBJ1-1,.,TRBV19,CASSFGELAFF,TGTGCCAGTAGTTTCGGTGAGCTGGCTTTCTTT
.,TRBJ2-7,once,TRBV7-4,CASSLATGARYEQYF,TGTGCCAGCAGCTTAGCTACCGGGGCGAGGTACGAGCAGTACTTC
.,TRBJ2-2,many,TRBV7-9,CASSLLAINTGELFF,TGTGCCAGCAGCTTGCTAGCTATAAACACCGGGGAGCTGTTTTTT
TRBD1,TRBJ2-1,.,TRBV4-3,CARSPSVRDRGRIEQFF,TGCGCCCGCAGCCCATCCGTCCGGGACAGGGGGCGAATTGAGCAGTTCTTC
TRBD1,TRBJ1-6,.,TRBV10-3,CAISVDRTGLLSPLHF,TGTGCCATCAGTGTTGATCGGACAGGCTTATTGTCACCCCTCCACTTT
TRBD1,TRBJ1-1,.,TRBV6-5,CASSLTPPDRVTEAFF,TGTGCCAGCAGTTTAACCCCTCCTGACAGGGTCACTGAAGCTTTCTTT
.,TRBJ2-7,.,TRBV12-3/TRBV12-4,CASKAGSSYEQYF,TGTGCCAGCAAGGCAGGATCCTCCTACGAGCAGTACTTC
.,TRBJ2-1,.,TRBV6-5,CASRGSWGVLNNEQFF,TGTGCCAGCAGGGGGTCGTGGGGGGTGTTGAACAATGAGCAGTTCTTC
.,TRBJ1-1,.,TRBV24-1,CATSDPTSNTEAFF,TGTGCCACCAGTGACCCCACAAGTAACACTGAAGCTTTCTTT
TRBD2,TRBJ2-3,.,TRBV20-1,CSARDRDSGGASTDTQYF,TGCAGTGCTAGAGATAGGGATAGCGGGGGGGCTAGCACAGATACGCAGTATTTT
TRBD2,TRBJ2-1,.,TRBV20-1,CSARAAPGTSGGSYNEQFF,TGCAGTGCTAGAGCAGCCCCAGGGACTAGCGGGGGATCCTACAATGAGCAGTTCTTC
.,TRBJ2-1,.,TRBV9,CASSVATDSYNEQFF,TGTGCCAGCAGCGTAGCGACAGACTCCTACAATGAGCAGTTCTTC
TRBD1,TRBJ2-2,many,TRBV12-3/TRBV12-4,CASSRGQGVTGELFF,TGTGCCAGCAGTAGAGGACAGGGGGTCACCGGGGAGCTGTTTTTT
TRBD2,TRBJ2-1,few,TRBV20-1,CRTSGGPYEQFF,TGCAGAACTAGCGGGGGCCCCTATGAGCAGTTCTTC
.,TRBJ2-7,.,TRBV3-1,CASSPVWSGTYEQYF,TGTGCCAGCAGCCCCGTTTGGTCGGGCACCTACGAGCAGTACTTC
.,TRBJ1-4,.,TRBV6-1,CASFRRDGLATNEKLFF,TGTGCCAGCTTTCGCCGGGACGGGTTAGCAACTAATGAAAAACTGTTTTTT
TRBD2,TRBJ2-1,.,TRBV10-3,CAIRRTSGERNEQFF,TGTGCCATCAGAAGGACTAGCGGGGAGCGCAATGAGCAGTTCTTC
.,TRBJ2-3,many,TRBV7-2,CASSLGGSEATDTQYF,TGTGCCAGCAGCTTAGGGGGTAGCGAGGCCACAGATACGCAGTATTTT
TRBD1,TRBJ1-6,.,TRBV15,CATSSPGDRGNSPLHF,TGTGCCACCAGCAGCCCAGGGGACAGGGGGAATTCACCCCTCCACTTT
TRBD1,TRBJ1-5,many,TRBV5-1,CASSLEGGSYQPQHF,TGCGCCAGCAGCTTGGAAGGGGGCAGCTATCAGCCCCAGCATTTT
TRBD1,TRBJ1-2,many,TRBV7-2,CARRDSSNYGYTF,TGTGCCAGACGGGACAGCTCTAACTATGGCTACACCTTC
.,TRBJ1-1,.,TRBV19,CASSMVSSPAFF,TGTGCCAGTAGTATGGTAAGCAGTCCCGCTTTCTTT
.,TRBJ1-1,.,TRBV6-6,CASSYTDMRRTEAFF,TGTGCCAGCAGTTACACCGACATGAGAAGGACTGAAGCTTTCTTT
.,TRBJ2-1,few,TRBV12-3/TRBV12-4,CASSTWTGKSYNEQFF,TGTGCCAGCAGTACGTGGACGGGTAAATCCTACAATGAGCAGTTCTTC
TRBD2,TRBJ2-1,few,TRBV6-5,CASSYSMAGEYNEQFF,TGTGCCAGCAGTTACTCGATGGCGGGGGAATACAATGAGCAGTTCTTC
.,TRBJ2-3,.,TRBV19,CASSSVRRPTDTQYF,TGTGCCAGTAGTAGTGTGAGGCGACCCACAGATACGCAGTATTTT
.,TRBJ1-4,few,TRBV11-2,CASSLVVGRSEKLFF,TGTGCCAGCAGCTTAGTGGTCGGCCGGAGCGAAAAACTGTTTTTT
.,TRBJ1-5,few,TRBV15,CATSRDRALRSNQPQHF,TGTGCCACCAGCAGAGATAGGGCCCTAAGGAGCAATCAGCCCCAGCATTTT
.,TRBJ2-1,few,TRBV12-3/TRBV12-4,CASTRLANEQFF,TGTGCCAGCACCCGATTGGCAAATGAGCAGTTCTTC
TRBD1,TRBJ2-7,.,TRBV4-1,CASSPWGTGSSYEQYF,TGCGCCAGCAGCCCCTGGGGGACAGGGAGCTCCTACGAGCAGTACTTC
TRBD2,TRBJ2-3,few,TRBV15,CATSGSGTSGERDTQYF,TGTGCCACCAGCGGATCAGGGACTAGCGGGGAGAGGGATACGCAGTATTTT
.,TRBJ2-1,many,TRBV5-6,CASSLGLRNEQFF,TGTGCCAGCAGCTTGGGTTTAAGGAATGAGCAGTTCTTC